The following is a TCR beta chain sequence with its context. The sample is drawn from a study of blood T cell repertoires in COVID-19. For the study at large: Samples taken during acute and convalescent COVID-19 were collected in the United States, Italy and Spain. PBMCs, B-cell-depleted T cells, or T cells were the source of the cDNA or gDNA that made up the material.

Per the study methods: Reference gene primer amplification yielded estimated nucleated cell counts. Here immunoSEQ multiplex PCR was the method, and the copy in TCRdb shows in-frame clones only, minus some. Clone size and the V and J calls come from that table; the DNA yielded D and trimming. The table lists 150,000 to 200,000 clones, around 81% of them singletons. The CDR3 length is 19 residues. Germline V lookup: CDR1 SGHVS, CDR2 FNYEAQ. J lost 0 bases, V lost 5 bases, and 15 bases had no gene match. The chain employs TRBV7-6 and TRBJ1-3; 8 bases fit TRBD1. Sequencing input: peripheral blood. The clonotype originates from a man in his sixties with active or convalescent COVID-19. In DNA form, the CDR3 reads TGTGCCAGCAGCCAAAATCCGGGACAGGTCGGAGGCTCTGGAAACACCATATATTTT. Protein: CASSQNPGQVGGSGNTIYF.